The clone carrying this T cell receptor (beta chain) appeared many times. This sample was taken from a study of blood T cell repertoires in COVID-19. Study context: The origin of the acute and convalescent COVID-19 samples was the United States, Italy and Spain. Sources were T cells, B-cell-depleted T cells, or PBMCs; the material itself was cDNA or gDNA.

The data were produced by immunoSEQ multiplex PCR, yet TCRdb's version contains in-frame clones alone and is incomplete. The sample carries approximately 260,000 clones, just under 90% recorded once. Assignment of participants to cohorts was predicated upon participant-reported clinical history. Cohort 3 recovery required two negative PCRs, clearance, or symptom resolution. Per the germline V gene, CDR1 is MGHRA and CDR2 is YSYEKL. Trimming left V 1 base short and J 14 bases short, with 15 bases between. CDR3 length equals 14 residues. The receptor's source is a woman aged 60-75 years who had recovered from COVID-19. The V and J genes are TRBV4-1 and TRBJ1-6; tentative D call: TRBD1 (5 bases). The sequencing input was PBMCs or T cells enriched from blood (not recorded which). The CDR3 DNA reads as TGCGCCAGCAGCCAAGGTGCGGCGGGACCGGCCCTCCACTTT. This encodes CASSQGAAGPALHF.